Shown below are 4 T cell receptor beta chains from a single sample sequenced in a study of blood T cells in healthy people across ages. Together with a sample-barcoded 5' primer, a J-beta primer mix was included in a second PCR lasting 7 to 11 cycles. TCRdb used MiXCR to reprocess the 5' RACE reads, holding one entry per CDR3 protein. The data contain about 730,000 distinct CDR3 sequences, around 40% of them singletons. What was sequenced was blood. All receptors derive from a woman between 55 and 75 years old in good health.

About this clonotype: A much larger clone is a single base away; this may be a read error. The chain joins TRBV7-3 to TRBJ1-1, with D unresolved. This CDR3 is 13 amino acids long. CDR1 and CDR2 from the germline V gene are SGHTA and FQGTGA. The CDR3 spells CASSLMGNTKAFF. In DNA form, the CDR3 reads TGTGCCAGCAGCTTAATGGGGAACACTAAAGCTTTCTTT.

This clonotype turned up a few times. The J gene is TRBJ2-7, the V gene TRBV25-1; TRBD1 is a possible D gene (6 bases). Per the germline V gene, CDR1 is MGHDK and CDR2 is SYGVNS. CDR3 length: 12 amino acids. V was pared by 5 bases and J by 6 bases, with 11 bases between. CDR3 DNA: TGTGCCAGCAGTTTTACAGGGTCCGAGCAGTACTTC. Protein: CASSFTGSEQYF.

This clonotype was counted only a few times. The chain joins TRBV18 to TRBJ1-2, with 9 nucleotides matching TRBD1. With V trimmed by 4 bases and J by 8 bases, 5 bases remained unmatched. The CDR3 is 13 amino acids. The germline V gene encodes CDR1 KGHSH and CDR2 LQKENI. In nucleotides, the CDR3 is TGTGCCAGCTCACAGGAGACAGGGGGAGGCTACACCTTC. Its protein is CASSQETGGGYTF.

V usage is TRBV5-1 and J usage is TRBJ1-6; no reliable D call. Trimming stripped 0 bases from V and 8 bases from J, with 6 bases between. Germline V gene lookup returns CDR1 SGHRS and CDR2 YFSETQ. The CDR3 is 13 residues long. The DNA of the CDR3 is TGCGCCAGCAGCTTGGAGCTTGATTCACCCCTCCACTTT. Translating it yields CASSLELDSPLHF.